This TCR beta chain was identified during a study of shared clonotypes between healthy human individuals. The protocol was immunoSEQ multiplex PCR, while the TCRdb copy is restricted to in-frame clones and leaves out a portion. The sample yields fewer than 3 million clones, about 90% seen once. This CDR3 comprises 16 residues. The germline V gene has CDR1 MNHNY and CDR2 SVGAGI (reference sequence). The ends were cut back, 2 bases at V and 1 base at J, with 14 bases in the middle. Specimen: naive CD4+ T cells from PBMCs. The subset here: CD45RA+ positively selected. The sequence came from a man in his late teens or twenties in good health. Some clones in this sample may be carry-over from other donors' samples. V gene TRBV6-6 combines with J gene TRBJ2-5; the D is unclear. The CDR3 here is CASSYGQGWAQETQYF. The CDR3 DNA follows: TGTGCCAGCAGTTACGGGCAAGGATGGGCCCAAGAGACCCAGTACTTC.